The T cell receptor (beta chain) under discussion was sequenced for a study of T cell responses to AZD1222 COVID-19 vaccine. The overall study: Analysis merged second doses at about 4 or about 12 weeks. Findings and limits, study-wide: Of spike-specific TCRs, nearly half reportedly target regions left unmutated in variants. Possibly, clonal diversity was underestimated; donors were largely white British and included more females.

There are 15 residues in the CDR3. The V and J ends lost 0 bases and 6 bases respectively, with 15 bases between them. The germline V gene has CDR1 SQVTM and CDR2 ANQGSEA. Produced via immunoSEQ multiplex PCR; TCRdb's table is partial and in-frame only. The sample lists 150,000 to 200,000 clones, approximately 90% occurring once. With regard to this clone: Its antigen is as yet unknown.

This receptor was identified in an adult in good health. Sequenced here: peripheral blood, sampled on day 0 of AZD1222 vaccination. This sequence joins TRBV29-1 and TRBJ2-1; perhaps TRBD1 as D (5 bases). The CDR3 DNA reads TGCAGCGTTGAAGATCATAGGGGCAGGGTCAATGAGCAGTTCTTC. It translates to CSVEDHRGRVNEQFF.